Presented here are 24 T cell receptor beta chains from one specimen sequenced in a study of regulatory T cells in long-lasting Graves disease. The time point is: newly diagnosed GD, antithyroid drugs for less than 3 months. The TCR library used RNA extracted from PBMCs. Construction of TCR beta libraries relied on iRepertoire HTBI primers and on Arm-PCR targeting CDR3 regions. TCRdb independently ran MiXCR on the multiplex PCR reads; one entry per CDR3 protein. The data hold about 470,000 distinct CDR3 sequences, with about 16% observed a single time. These data were also reused for a study on T cells in Graves' hyperthyroidism and ophthalmopathy.

This specimen consisted of peripheral blood mononuclear cells (PBMCs), obtained at new diagnosis, from a patient treated with antithyroid drugs. The receptors derive from a man between 40 and 49 years old with Graves disease.

This clonotype has at least ten counts. The chain is built from TRBV7-3 and TRBJ2-3; D may be TRBD1 or TRBD2 (5 bases each). The CDR3 has 17 amino acids. Trimming took 1 base from V and 0 from J, leaving 14 bases between them. CDR1 is SGHTA, CDR2 FQGTGA, per germline. The CDR3 DNA reads as TGTGCCAGCAGCTTAAACCCGCAGGGAGTAAGCACAGATACGCAGTATTTT. Translation: CASSLNPQGVSTDTQYF. Full variable domain (outside the CDR3, taken from reference TRBV7-3 and TRBJ2-3): GAGVSQTPSNKVTEKGKYVELRCDPISGHTALYWYRQSLGQGPEFLIYFQGTGAADDSGLPNDRFFAVRPEGSVSTLKIQRTERGDSAVYLCASSLNPQGVSTDTQYFGPGTRLTVL.

The chain employs TRBV11-2 and TRBJ2-2; 11 nucleotides line up with TRBD1. V shed 5 bases and J 2 bases; nucleotides not matched to a gene: 7. CDR3 length: 17 amino acids. Looked up from germline, CDR1 is SGHAT and CDR2 is FQNNGV. The CDR3 loop reads CASSTGQGAANTGELFF. CDR3 DNA sequence: TGTGCCAGCAGCACCGGACAGGGGGCGGCCAACACCGGGGAGCTGTTTTTT.

This clonotype was seen ten or more times. The chain uses TRBV2 and TRBJ1-2; 9 bases are shared with TRBD1. Germline V CDR1 and CDR2: SNHLY, FYNNEI. J gave up 6 bases and V 7 bases, and 9 bases lay outside the gene matches. This CDR3 has 14 residues. CDR3 sequence: CASNTGTGLNGYTF. The CDR3 nucleotides read TGTGCCAGCAACACCGGGACAGGGTTGAATGGCTACACCTTC.

The table lists this clonotype with many counts. A read error is possible here, since a much larger clone lies one base away. The gene calls are TRBV20-1 and TRBJ2-2; D is unresolved. This CDR3 is built from 13 residues. The V gene's germline CDR1 is DFQATT and CDR2 SNEGSKA (reference sequence). Deletions cut 3 bases from V and 1 base from J, with 6 bases between. The CDR3 spells CSASLRNTGELFF. The DNA of the CDR3 is TGCAGTGCTAGTTTGCGGAACACCGGGGAGCTGTTTTTT.

Notes on this clonotype: This clone may be a read error of a much larger clone one base away. V and J are TRBV7-9 and TRBJ2-3; weak D call: TRBD1 (5 bases). The germline V gene encodes CDR1 SEHNR and CDR2 FQNEAQ (reference sequence). This CDR3 comprises 13 residues. Between the trimmed V and J ends, which lost 6 bases and 1 base, there was a span of 8 bases. CDR3 region: CASRLQGTDTQYF. In nucleotides, the CDR3 is TGTGCCAGCAGATTACAGGGCACAGATACGCAGTATTTT.

About this clonotype: A much larger clone lies one base from this, so it may be a read error. The rearrangement links TRBV3-1 to TRBJ2-7; no clear D. Germline CDR1 LGHDT, CDR2 YNNKEL (reference sequence). Trimming left V 4 bases short and J 7 bases short, with 14 bases between. The CDR3 is made up of 13 amino acids. CDR3 nucleotides: TGTGCCAGCAGCCCTGGATGGCACCGGGAGCAGTACTTC. This encodes CASSPGWHREQYF.

This clonotype was seen more than once but under ten times. V and J are TRBV28 and TRBJ2-7, with 9 bases that match TRBD2. Germline CDR1 is MDHEN and CDR2 is SYDVKM. The CDR3 is 15 residues long. The V segment lost 7 bases and the J segment 0 bases; nucleotides outside the gene matches: 7. CDR3 protein: CASTKRGLASYEQYF. For the CDR3, the DNA is TGTGCCAGCACCAAAAGGGGACTAGCCTCCTACGAGCAGTACTTC.

This clonotype was picked up many times. The CDR3 sequence is CASSRQGNGYTF. CDR3 in DNA: TGTGCCAGCAGCAGACAGGGGAATGGCTACACCTTC. The chain links TRBV7-2 to TRBJ1-2; 8 nucleotides line up with TRBD1. The V gene end was trimmed by 5 bases and the J gene end by 6 bases; junction bases not matched to a gene: 2. CDR1 and CDR2 from the germline V gene are SGHTA and FQGNSA. The CDR3 has 12 amino acids.

V is TRBV29-1 and J is TRBJ2-5, with D perhaps given as TRBD1 or TRBD2 (5 bases each). The CDR3 spans 15 residues. Germline V CDR1 and CDR2: SQVTM, ANQGSEA. Trimming removed 5 bases at V and 5 bases at J, with 21 bases between. Written as DNA, the CDR3 is TGCAGCGTTACTTACGGGACGTCGGGGCGGGAGACCCAGTACTTC. Its protein product is CSVTYGTSGRETQYF.

Regarding this clonotype: A much larger clone differs from this one at a single base, so this may be a read error. CDR3 residues: CASSLGSSGISSYNEQFF. The DNA of the CDR3 is TGTGCCAGCAGCTTAGGGTCTAGCGGGATCAGCTCCTACAATGAGCAGTTCTTC. The chain employs TRBV7-2 and TRBJ2-1; 9 positions agree with TRBD2. This CDR3 spans 18 amino acids. Germline V gives CDR1 SGHTA, CDR2 FQGNSA. Trimming took 1 base from V and 0 from J; bases not matched to a gene: 7.

This clonotype was seen only a few times. The chain links TRBV28 to TRBJ2-4; no clear D. The CDR3 length is 15 residues. Germline CDR1 reads MDHEN; CDR2 reads SYDVKM. The V gene lost 2 bases and the J gene lost 2 bases, with 10 bases spanning the gap. CDR3 coding DNA: TGTGCCAGCAGTTTAATCGGGTTTCCCAAAAACATTCAGTACTTC. Translated: CASSLIGFPKNIQYF.

With regard to this clonotype: A much more abundant neighbour one base away suggests this may be a read error. The V call is TRBV3-1, the J call TRBJ2-1; 14 bases are shared with TRBD2. CDR3 length: 15 amino acids. After removal of 1 base from V and 10 bases from J, the junction contained 3 bases not matched to a gene. Germline CDR1 is LGHDT and CDR2 is YNNKEL (reference sequence). Written as DNA, the CDR3 is TGTGCCAGCAGCCAAGGGACTAGCGGGAGGCGGGAGCAGTTCTTC. Translated: CASSQGTSGRREQFF.

The V and J genes are TRBV5-6 and TRBJ2-7; TRBD2 might be the D (5 bases). Germline values: CDR1 SGHDT, CDR2 YYEEEE. V dropped 1 base and J dropped 6 bases, with 20 bases sitting between them. The CDR3 runs 16 residues. CDR3 in amino acids: CASSLSSRVKLGEQYF. In DNA, the CDR3 is TGTGCCAGCAGCTTGAGCTCGAGGGTTAAGCTTGGCGAGCAGTACTTC.

This clonotype was seen at least ten times. The chain has TRBV5-1 and TRBJ2-1; D unclear. Germline values: CDR1 SGHRS, CDR2 YFSETQ. The CDR3 loop spans 14 amino acids. The V end was cut by 5 bases, the J end by 3 bases, with 12 bases between. CDR3 coding DNA: TGCGCCAGCAGTACACAGAGAAACTACAATGAGCAGTTCTTC. Its translation: CASSTQRNYNEQFF.

This clonotype was detected ten times or more. CDR3 in amino acids: CSAQKAASQLNEQFF. CDR3 coding DNA: TGCAGTGCCCAGAAGGCAGCTAGCCAACTCAATGAGCAGTTCTTC. V gene TRBV20-1 combines with J gene TRBJ2-1, with a tentative D call TRBD2 (5 bases). Trimming pared 6 bases from V and 6 bases from J, leaving 21 bases between. CDR3 length: 15 amino acids. Per the germline V gene, CDR1 is DFQATT and CDR2 is SNEGSKA (reference sequence).

This clonotype was found a few times. This rearrangement joins TRBV12-3 or TRBV12-4 to TRBJ1-6, with unresolved D. The V end lost 3 bases, the J end lost 5 bases, and 5 bases lay between the germline ends. The length of the CDR3 is 13 residues. The CDR3 spells CASSFWNNSPLHF. CDR3 in DNA: TGTGCCAGCAGTTTTTGGAATAATTCACCCCTCCACTTT.

Ten or more counts support this clonotype. V and J are TRBV12-3 or TRBV12-4 and TRBJ2-5; 7 bases are a match to TRBD1. V was clipped by 5 bases and J by 5 bases; unmatched bases: 11. There are 15 residues in the CDR3. The CDR3 DNA reads as TGTGCCAGCAGTCCTGCCCTCGAAGGGGGCGAGACCCAGTACTTC. Translation gives CASSPALEGGETQYF.

This clonotype was counted many times. The chain has TRBV20-1 and TRBJ2-1; D is perhaps TRBD1 (6 bases). This CDR3 spans 16 amino acids. Germline V gene data show CDR1 as DFQATT and CDR2 as SNEGSKA (reference sequence). The V end was cut by 3 bases, the J end by 2 bases, with 17 bases between. CDR3: CSARGSGATTYNEQFF. DNA for the CDR3: TGCAGTGCTAGGGGATCAGGGGCCACCACCTACAATGAGCAGTTCTTC.

The sample holds a few counts of this clonotype. The chain employs TRBV19 and TRBJ2-1, with D unresolved. Trimming left V 4 bases short and J 5 bases short, with 12 bases between. In germline, CDR1 is LNHDA, CDR2 SQIVND (reference sequence). The CDR3 loop spans 14 amino acids. CDR3 amino acids: CASSRWAENNEQFF. The CDR3 DNA reads as TGTGCCAGTAGTAGGTGGGCTGAAAACAATGAGCAGTTCTTC.

In its sample, this clonotype was seen many times. The chain recombines TRBV12-3 or TRBV12-4 with TRBJ2-7; D perhaps matches TRBD2 (8 bases). The V and J ends lost 5 bases and 1 base respectively, with 18 bases between them. The CDR3 runs to 16 residues. This chain's CDR3 is CASSNTGASGSYEQYF. DNA for the CDR3: TGTGCCAGCAGTAATACAGGGGCTAGCGGGTCCTACGAGCAGTACTTC.

The chain recombines TRBV7-2 with TRBJ2-5; D unclear. CDR3 length: 14 residues. V lost 3 bases and J lost 2, with 10 bases in between. The germline CDR1 and CDR2 sequences are SGHTA and FQGNSA. This CDR3 reads CASSFPGEQETQYF. CDR3 bases: TGTGCCAGCAGCTTCCCGGGCGAACAAGAGACCCAGTACTTC.

This clonotype was seen a few times. A read error may explain this, as a much larger clone is one base away. This rearrangement joins TRBV5-1 to TRBJ2-1; 10 bases are a match to TRBD1. CDR1 SGHRS and CDR2 YFSETQ come from the germline V gene. Trimming took 6 bases from V and 2 from J; bases not matched to a gene: 11. The CDR3 contains 17 residues. CDR3: CASTRDRGLIPYNEQFF. CDR3 DNA: TGCGCCAGCACACGGGACAGGGGTCTTATTCCCTACAATGAGCAGTTCTTC.

This clonotype has at least ten counts. The gene calls are TRBV27 and TRBJ2-1; 10 bases align to TRBD2. In germline, CDR1 is MNHEY, CDR2 SMNVEV (reference sequence). The CDR3 loop spans 15 amino acids. V was clipped by 3 bases and J by 7 bases; unmatched bases: 6. CDR3 in amino acids: CASSFLAGVRNEQFF. CDR3 DNA: TGTGCCAGCAGTTTCCTAGCGGGAGTTAGGAATGAGCAGTTCTTC.

This clonotype was observed many times. The rearrangement links TRBV27 to TRBJ2-1, with D possibly matching TRBD1 (6 bases). There are 14 residues in the CDR3. From germline, CDR1 is MNHEY and CDR2 SMNVEV (reference sequence). V gave up 6 bases and J gave up 10 bases, with 19 bases separating them. The CDR3 DNA is TGTGCCAGCAGCCAGGGGACGCCGCTGGTGGAGCAGTTCTTC. It translates to CASSQGTPLVEQFF.